This TCR beta chain was sequenced during a study of blood T cell repertoires in COVID-19. Study background: Both acute and convalescent COVID-19 samples were obtained from the United States, Italy and Spain.

As handled by the study authors: Counts of nucleated cells, estimated from reference gene primer amplification, were obtained. Here immunoSEQ multiplex PCR was the method, and the copy in TCRdb shows in-frame clones only, minus some. The DNA was the basis for D and trimming; V, J and clone size are from that table. The sample lists nearly 300,000 clones, around nine tenths seen once, with under 3% in the top ten. Participant-reported clinical history was the basis for cohort assignment. CDR3 size: 14 residues. Germline V gene sequence: CDR1 SGHKS, CDR2 YYEKEE (reference sequence). With 3 bases removed from V and 0 bases from J, the gap between germline ends came to 9 bases.

The sequenced sample was PBMCs or T cells enriched from blood (not recorded which). The chain recombines TRBV5-5 with TRBJ2-5; a weak D match, TRBD2 (5 bases). The TCR was taken from a woman aged 45-65 years who had been exposed to COVID-19. The CDR3 coding sequence is TGTGCCAGCAGCTCGCAGGAGGACCAAGAGACCCAGTACTTC. Its translation is CASSSQEDQETQYF.